This T cell receptor beta chain was sequenced in a study of shared clonotypes between healthy human individuals. V was shortened by 2 bases and J by 9 bases, with 12 bases between the two germline ends. Per the germline V gene, CDR1 is SGDLS and CDR2 is YYNGEE. The CDR3 is made up of 13 amino acids. The assay was immunoSEQ multiplex PCR, and TCRdb's table has in-frame clones only and misses some. The sample holds approximately 350,000 clones, approximately 79% seen once. This TCR was sampled from a man aged 30 to 39 in good health. The sample was memory CD4+ T cells sorted from blood. Subset noted: CD45RA-negative fraction. The V call is TRBV9, the J call TRBJ2-1; the D call may be TRBD1 or TRBD2 (5 bases each). The CDR3 is CASSVDGAVEQFF. In nucleotides, the CDR3 is TGTGCCAGCAGCGTTGACGGGGCGGTTGAGCAGTTCTTC.